The TCR beta chain under discussion was sequenced for a study of T cell repertoires in cytomegalovirus infection. TCRdb re-derived calls from the reads in MiXCR, one entry per CDR3 protein. The profile shows 680,000 or so distinct CDR3 sequences, roughly a third of them singletons. This CDR3 region has 18 residues. After removal of 3 bases from V and 0 bases from J, the junction contained 9 bases not matched to a gene. Germline V gene data show CDR1 as SGHTA and CDR2 as FQGNSA. On this clonotype itself: Its target is not known.

The sample in question was cultured PBMCs, obtained from culture after CMV antigen stimulation. This receptor was taken from a human donor in good health (CMV status not recorded). Some clones in this sample may be carry-over from other donors' samples. This chain joins TRBV7-2 and TRBJ2-7, with 12 bases that match TRBD2. Here the CDR3 reads CASSFRTSGMGSSYEQYF. CDR3 nucleotide sequence: TGTGCCAGCAGCTTCCGGACTAGCGGGATGGGGAGCTCCTACGAGCAGTACTTC.